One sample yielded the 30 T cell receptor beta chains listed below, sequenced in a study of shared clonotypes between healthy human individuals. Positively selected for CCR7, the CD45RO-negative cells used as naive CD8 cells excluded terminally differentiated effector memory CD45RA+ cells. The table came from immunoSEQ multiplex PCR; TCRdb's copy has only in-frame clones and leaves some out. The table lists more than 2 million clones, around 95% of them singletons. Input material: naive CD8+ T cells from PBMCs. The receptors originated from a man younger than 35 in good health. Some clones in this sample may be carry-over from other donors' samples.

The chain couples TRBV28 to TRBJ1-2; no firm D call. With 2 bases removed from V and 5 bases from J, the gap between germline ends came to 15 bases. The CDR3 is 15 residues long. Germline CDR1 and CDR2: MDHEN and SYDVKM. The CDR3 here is CASSLIVQSRYGYTF. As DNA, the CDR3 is TGTGCCAGCAGTTTAATAGTGCAGTCCCGTTATGGCTACACCTTC.

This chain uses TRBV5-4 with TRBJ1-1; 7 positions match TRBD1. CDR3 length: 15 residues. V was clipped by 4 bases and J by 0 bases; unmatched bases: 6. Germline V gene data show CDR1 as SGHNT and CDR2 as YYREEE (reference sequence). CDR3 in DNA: TGTGCCAGCAGCCCAACGACAGGGATGAACACTGAAGCTTTCTTT. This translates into CASSPTTGMNTEAFF.

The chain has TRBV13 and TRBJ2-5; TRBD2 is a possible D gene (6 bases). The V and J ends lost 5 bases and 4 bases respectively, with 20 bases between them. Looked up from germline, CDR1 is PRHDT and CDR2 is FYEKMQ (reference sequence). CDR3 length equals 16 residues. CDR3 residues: CASSSVGARDLETQYF. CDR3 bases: TGTGCCAGCAGCAGTGTAGGAGCGCGGGATTTAGAGACCCAGTACTTC.

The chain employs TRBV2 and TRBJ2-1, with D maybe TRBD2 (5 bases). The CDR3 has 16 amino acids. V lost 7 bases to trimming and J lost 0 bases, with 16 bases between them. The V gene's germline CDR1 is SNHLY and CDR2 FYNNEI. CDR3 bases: TGTGCCAGCACCCTTAGTCGGAGGTCCTCCTACAATGAGCAGTTCTTC. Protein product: CASTLSRRSSYNEQFF. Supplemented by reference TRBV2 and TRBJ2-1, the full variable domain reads EPEVTQTPSHQVTQMGQEVILRCVPISNHLYFYWYRQILGQKVEFLVSFYNNEISEKSEIFDDQFSVERPDGSNFTLKIRSTKLEDSAMYFCASTLSRRSSYNEQFFGPGTRLTVL.

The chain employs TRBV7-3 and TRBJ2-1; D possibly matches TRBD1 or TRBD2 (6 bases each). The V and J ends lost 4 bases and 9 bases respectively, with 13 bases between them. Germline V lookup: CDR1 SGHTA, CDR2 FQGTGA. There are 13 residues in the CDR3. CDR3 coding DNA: TGTGCCAGCAGCTCCCCCGAGGGGGGTGAGCAGTTCTTC. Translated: CASSSPEGGEQFF.

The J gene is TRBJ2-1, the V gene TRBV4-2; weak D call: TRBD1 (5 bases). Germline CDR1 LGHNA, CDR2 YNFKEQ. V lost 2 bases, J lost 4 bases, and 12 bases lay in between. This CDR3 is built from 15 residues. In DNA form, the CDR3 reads TGTGCCAGCAGCCAACTGGAGACAGCGTACAATGAGCAGTTCTTC. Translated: CASSQLETAYNEQFF.

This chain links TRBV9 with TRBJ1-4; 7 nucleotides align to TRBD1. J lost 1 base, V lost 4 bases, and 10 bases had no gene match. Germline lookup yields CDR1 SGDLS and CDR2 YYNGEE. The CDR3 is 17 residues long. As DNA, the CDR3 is TGTGCCAGCAGCCCCCAGAAGGGGGCGATAACTAATGAAAAACTGTTTTTT. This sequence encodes CASSPQKGAITNEKLFF.

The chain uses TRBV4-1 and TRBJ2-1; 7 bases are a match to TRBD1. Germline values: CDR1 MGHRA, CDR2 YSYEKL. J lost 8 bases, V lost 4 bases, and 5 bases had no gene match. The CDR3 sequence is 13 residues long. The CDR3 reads CASSPRDSDEQFF. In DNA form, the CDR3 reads TGCGCCAGCAGCCCGAGGGACAGCGATGAGCAGTTCTTC.

The CDR3 DNA reads as TGTGCCAGCAGCTTACTGACTAGCGGGAGATCGACAGATACGCAGTATTTT. This encodes CASSLLTSGRSTDTQYF. The chain employs TRBV7-6 and TRBJ2-3; 12 bases match TRBD2. The CDR3 consists of 17 residues. J gave up 3 bases and V 2 bases, and 6 bases lay outside the gene matches. In germline, CDR1 is SGHVS, CDR2 FNYEAQ.

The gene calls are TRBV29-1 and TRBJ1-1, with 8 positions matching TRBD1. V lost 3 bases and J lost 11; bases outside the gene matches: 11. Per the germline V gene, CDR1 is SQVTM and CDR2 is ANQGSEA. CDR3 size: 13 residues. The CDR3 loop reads CSVESGGPAGAFF. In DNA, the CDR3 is TGCAGCGTTGAGTCAGGGGGCCCAGCTGGGGCTTTCTTT.

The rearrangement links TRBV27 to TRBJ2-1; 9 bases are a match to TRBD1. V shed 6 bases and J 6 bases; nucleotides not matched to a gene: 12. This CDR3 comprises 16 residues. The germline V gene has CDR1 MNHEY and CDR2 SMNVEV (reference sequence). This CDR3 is CASRSPRDRVSNEQFF. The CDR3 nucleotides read TGTGCCAGCAGGTCCCCCCGGGACAGGGTTTCCAATGAGCAGTTCTTC.

CDR3 amino acids: CASSEGDRGGYEQYF. The CDR3 DNA is TGTGCCAGCAGTGAGGGGGACAGGGGAGGTTACGAGCAGTACTTC. The chain employs TRBV6-1 and TRBJ2-7; 10 bases fit TRBD1. Germline V gene sequence: CDR1 MNHNS, CDR2 SASEGT. The CDR3 extends over 15 amino acids. Germline trimming cut 3 bases from V and 4 bases from J; bases unmatched to any gene: 6.

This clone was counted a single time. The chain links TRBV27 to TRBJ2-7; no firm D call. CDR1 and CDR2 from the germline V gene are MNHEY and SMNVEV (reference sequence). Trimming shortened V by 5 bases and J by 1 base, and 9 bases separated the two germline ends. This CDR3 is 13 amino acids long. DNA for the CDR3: TGTGCCAGCAGTCATCGCGGATCCTACGAGCAGTACTTC. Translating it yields CASSHRGSYEQYF.

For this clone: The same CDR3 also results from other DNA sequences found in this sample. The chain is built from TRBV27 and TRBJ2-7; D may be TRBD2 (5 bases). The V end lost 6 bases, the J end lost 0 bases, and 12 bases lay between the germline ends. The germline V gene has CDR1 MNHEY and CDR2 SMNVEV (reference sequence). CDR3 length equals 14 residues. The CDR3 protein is CASSPRTGSYEQYF. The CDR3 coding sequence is TGTGCCAGCAGCCCTCGGACTGGCTCCTACGAGCAGTACTTC.

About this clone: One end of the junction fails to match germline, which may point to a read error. The CDR3 DNA follows: TGCGCCAGCAGCTCCTTCAATGAGCAGTTCTTC. It is translated as CASSSFNEQFF. The V call is TRBV5-1, the J call TRBJ2-1; D is uncertain. The CDR3 loop spans 11 amino acids. CDR1 is SGHRS and CDR2 is YFSETQ in the germline V gene.

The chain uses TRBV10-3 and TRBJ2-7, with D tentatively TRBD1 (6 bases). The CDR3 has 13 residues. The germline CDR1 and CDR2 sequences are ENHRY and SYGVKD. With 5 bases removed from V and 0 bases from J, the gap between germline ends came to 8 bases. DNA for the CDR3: TGTGCCATCAGTATACAGGGCTCCTACGAGCAGTACTTC. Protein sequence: CAISIQGSYEQYF.

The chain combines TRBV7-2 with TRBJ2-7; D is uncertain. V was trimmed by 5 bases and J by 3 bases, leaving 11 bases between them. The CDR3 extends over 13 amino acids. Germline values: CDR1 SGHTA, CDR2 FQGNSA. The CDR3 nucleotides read TGTGCCAGCAGCGACGGACCTCACTACGAGCAGTACTTC. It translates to CASSDGPHYEQYF.

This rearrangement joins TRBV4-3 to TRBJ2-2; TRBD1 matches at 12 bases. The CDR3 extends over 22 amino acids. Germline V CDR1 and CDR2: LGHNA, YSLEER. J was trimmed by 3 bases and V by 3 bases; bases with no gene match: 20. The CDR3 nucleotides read TGCGCCAGCAGCCATATGACACCGGGACAGGGGGCGTTAACGAGGGACACCGGGGAGCTGTTTTTT. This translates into CASSHMTPGQGALTRDTGELFF.

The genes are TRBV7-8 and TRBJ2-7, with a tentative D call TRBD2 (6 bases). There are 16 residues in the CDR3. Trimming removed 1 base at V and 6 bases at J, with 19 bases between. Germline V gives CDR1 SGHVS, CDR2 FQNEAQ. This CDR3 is CASSLGGRTSQGEQYF. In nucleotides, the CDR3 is TGTGCCAGCAGCTTAGGTGGGCGTACTAGCCAGGGCGAGCAGTACTTC.

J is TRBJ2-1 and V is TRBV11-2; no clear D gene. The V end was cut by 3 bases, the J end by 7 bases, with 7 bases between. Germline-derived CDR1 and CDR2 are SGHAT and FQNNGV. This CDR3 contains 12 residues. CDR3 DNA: TGTGCCAGCAGCTTTTTCTGGAATGAGCAGTTCTTC. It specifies CASSFFWNEQFF.

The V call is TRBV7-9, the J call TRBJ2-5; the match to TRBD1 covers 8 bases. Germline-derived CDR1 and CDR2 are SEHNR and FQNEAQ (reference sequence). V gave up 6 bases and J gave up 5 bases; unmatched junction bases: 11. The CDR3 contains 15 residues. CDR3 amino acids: CASSQRQGQEETQYF. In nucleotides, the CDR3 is TGTGCCAGCAGTCAACGACAGGGGCAGGAGGAGACCCAGTACTTC.

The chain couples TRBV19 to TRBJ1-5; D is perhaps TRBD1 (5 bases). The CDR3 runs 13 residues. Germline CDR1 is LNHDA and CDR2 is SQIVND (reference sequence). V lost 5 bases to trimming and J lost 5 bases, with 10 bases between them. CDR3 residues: CASSEDSYQPQHF. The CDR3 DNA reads TGTGCCAGTAGTGAAGACAGCTATCAGCCCCAGCATTTT.

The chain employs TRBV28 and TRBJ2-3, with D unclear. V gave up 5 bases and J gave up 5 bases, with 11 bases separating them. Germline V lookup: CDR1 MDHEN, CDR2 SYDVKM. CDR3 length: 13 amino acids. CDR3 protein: CASSILLGDTQYF. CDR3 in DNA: TGTGCCAGCAGTATATTACTTGGAGATACGCAGTATTTT.

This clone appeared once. The CDR3 protein is CASSLAVGRGSVEQYF. The CDR3 DNA is TGTGCCAGCAGCTTAGCGGTCGGCAGGGGGTCAGTCGAGCAGTACTTC. V is TRBV7-8 and J is TRBJ2-7, with 7 bases that match TRBD1. Germline CDR1 is SGHVS and CDR2 is FQNEAQ. The V segment lost 0 bases and the J segment 6 bases; nucleotides outside the gene matches: 11. The CDR3 spans 16 residues.

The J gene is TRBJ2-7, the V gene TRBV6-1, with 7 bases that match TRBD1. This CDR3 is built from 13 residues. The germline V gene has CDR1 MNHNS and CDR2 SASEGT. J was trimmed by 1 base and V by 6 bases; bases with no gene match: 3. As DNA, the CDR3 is TGTGCCAGCAGGGGCAGGGGGTCCTACGAGCAGTACTTC. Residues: CASRGRGSYEQYF.

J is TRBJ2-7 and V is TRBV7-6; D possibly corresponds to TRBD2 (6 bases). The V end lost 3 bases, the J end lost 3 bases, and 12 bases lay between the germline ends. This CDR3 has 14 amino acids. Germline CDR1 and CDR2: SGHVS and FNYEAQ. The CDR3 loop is CASSFSGGRYEQYF. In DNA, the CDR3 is TGTGCCAGCAGCTTTAGCGGAGGGCGCTACGAGCAGTACTTC.

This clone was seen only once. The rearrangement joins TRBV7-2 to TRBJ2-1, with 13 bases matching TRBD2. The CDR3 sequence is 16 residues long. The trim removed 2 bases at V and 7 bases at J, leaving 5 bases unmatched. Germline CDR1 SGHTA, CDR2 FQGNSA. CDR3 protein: CASSLPGLAGHNEQFF. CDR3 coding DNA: TGTGCCAGCAGCTTACCGGGACTAGCGGGACATAATGAGCAGTTCTTC.

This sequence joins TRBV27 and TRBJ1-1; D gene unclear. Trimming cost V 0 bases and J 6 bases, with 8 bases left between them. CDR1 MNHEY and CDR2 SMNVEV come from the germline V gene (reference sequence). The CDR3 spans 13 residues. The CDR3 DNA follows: TGTGCCAGCAGTTTATCTATCGGGGCTGAAGCTTTCTTT. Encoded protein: CASSLSIGAEAFF.

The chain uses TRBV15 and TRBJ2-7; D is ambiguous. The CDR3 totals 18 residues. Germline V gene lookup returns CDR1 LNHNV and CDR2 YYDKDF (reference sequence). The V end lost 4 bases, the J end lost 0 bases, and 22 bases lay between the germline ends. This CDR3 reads CATSTVLIKHGFSYEQYF. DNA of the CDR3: TGTGCCACCAGCACGGTACTGATAAAACACGGCTTCTCCTACGAGCAGTACTTC.

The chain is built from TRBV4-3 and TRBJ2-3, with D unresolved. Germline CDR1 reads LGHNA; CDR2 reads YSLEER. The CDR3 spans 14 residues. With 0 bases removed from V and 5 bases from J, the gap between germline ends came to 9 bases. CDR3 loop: CASSQEEAGDTQYF. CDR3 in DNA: TGCGCCAGCAGCCAAGAAGAGGCAGGAGATACGCAGTATTTT.